The TCR beta chain under discussion was sequenced for a study of blood T cell repertoires in COVID-19. The wider study: Nucleic acid was either cDNA or gDNA, and it came from T cells, B-cell-depleted T cells, or PBMCs.

Original processing notes: Reference gene primer amplification gave estimated nucleated cell counts. Only in-frame clones appear in the TCRdb table, and some are missing; sequencing was by immunoSEQ multiplex PCR. V and J calls plus clone size are reproduced from that table; the DNA served to infer D and trimming. This table has about 380,000 clones, 87% appearing once. Across under 25 US areas, participants ranged in age from 18 to 89 years. Clinical history reported by participants formed the basis on which cohorts were assigned. CDR1 is PRHDT, CDR2 FYEKMQ, per germline (reference sequence). Losses at the gene ends were 0 bases for V and 4 bases for J; bases not matched to a gene: 4. The CDR3 sequence is 16 residues long.

The sequenced sample was PBMCs or T cells enriched from blood (not recorded which). V gene TRBV13 combines with J gene TRBJ2-3; 10 bases align to TRBD2. The TCR comes from a woman younger than 45 who had recovered from COVID-19. Here the CDR3 reads CASSLGRSGGADTQYF. CDR3 sequence (DNA): TGTGCCAGCAGCTTAGGCCGAAGCGGGGGGGCAGATACGCAGTATTTT.